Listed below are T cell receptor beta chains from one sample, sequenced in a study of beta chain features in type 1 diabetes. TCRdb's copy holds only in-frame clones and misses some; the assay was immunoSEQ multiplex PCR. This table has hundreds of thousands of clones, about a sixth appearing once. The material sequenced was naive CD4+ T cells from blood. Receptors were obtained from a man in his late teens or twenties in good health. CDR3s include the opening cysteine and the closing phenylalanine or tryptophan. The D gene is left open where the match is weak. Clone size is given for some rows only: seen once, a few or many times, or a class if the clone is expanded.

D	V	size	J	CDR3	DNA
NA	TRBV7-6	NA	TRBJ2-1	CASSLLTGSSYNEQFF	TGTGCCAGCAGCTTATTAACAGGGAGCTCCTACAATGAGCAGTTCTTC
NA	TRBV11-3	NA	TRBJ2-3	CASSPGSNTDTQYF	TGTGCCAGCAGCCCTGGATCTAACACAGATACGCAGTATTTT
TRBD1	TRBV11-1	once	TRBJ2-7	CATGTGASYEQYF	TGTGCCACCGGGACAGGGGCCTCCTACGAGCAGTACTTC
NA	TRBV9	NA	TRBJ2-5	CASSVDGNQETQYF	TGTGCCAGCAGCGTAGACGGGAACCAAGAGACCCAGTACTTC
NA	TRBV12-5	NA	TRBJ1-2	CASGPGTVYGYTF	TGTGCTAGTGGTCCCGGGACCGTTTATGGCTACACCTTC
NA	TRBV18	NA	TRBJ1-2	CASSPPQTVPYGYTF	TGTGCCAGCTCACCACCGCAGACAGTCCCCTATGGCTACACCTTC
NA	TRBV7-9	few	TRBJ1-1	CASSLDQTVAFF	TGTGCCAGCAGCCTTGACCAAACCGTAGCTTTCTTT
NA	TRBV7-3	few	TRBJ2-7	CASSSTAAMQYF	TGTGCCAGCAGCTCGACCGCTGCGATGCAGTACTTC
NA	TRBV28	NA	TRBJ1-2	CASRPGPAEGYTF	TGTGCCAGCAGGCCGGGGCCTGCGGAGGGCTACACCTTC
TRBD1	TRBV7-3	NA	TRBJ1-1	CASSTGQGRTEAFF	TGTGCCAGCAGCACGGGACAGGGTCGCACTGAAGCTTTCTTT
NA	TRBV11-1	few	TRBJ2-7	CASSPGAYEQYF	TGTGCCAGCAGCCCAGGGGCCTACGAGCAGTACTTC
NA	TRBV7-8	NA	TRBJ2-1	CASSLALGEYEQFF	TGTGCCAGCAGCTTAGCGTTAGGGGAGTATGAGCAGTTCTTC
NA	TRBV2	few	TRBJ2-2	CASRGTYTGELFF	TGTGCCAGCAGAGGTACTTACACCGGGGAGCTGTTTTTT